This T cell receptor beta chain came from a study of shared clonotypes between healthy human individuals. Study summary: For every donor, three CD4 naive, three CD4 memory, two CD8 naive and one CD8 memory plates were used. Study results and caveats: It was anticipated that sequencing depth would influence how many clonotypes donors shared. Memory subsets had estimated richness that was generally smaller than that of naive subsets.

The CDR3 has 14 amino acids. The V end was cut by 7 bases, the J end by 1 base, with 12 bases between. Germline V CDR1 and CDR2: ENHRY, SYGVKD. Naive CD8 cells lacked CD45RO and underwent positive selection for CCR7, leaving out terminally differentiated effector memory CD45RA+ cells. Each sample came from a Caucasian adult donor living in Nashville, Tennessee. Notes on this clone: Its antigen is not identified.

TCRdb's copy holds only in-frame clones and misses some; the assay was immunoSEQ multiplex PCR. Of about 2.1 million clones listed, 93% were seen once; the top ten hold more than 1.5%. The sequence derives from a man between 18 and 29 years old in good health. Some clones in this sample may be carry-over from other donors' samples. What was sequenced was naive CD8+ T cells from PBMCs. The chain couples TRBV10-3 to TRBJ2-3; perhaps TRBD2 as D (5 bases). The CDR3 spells CAITPLGGTDTQYF. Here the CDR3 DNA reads TGTGCCATCACCCCCCTCGGGGGCACAGATACGCAGTATTTT.